These 18 T cell receptor beta chains were sequenced from one sample in a study of T cells after yellow fever vaccination. TCRdb called the 5' RACE reads again in MiXCR, with one record for every CDR3 protein. The sample yields roughly 500,000 distinct CDR3 sequences, around 21% seen once. Material: PBMCs, obtained 15 days after the yellow fever booster vaccination. The receptors shown here come from a man aged 30-40 years who received the YFV17D yellow fever vaccine.

This clonotype was detected only a few times. One junction end does not reproduce the germline sequence, and a read error may be involved. The rearrangement links TRBV28 to TRBJ2-7, with TRBD1 matching over 7 bases. CDR3 length: 12 amino acids. Germline lookup yields CDR1 MDHEN and CDR2 SYDVKM. For the CDR3, the DNA is TGTGCCAGCAGTTTATACCGGGACAGAGAGATCTTC. This codes for CASSLYRDREIF.

This chain links TRBV7-2 with TRBJ2-5, with D unresolved. Germline assignment: CDR1 SGHTA and CDR2 FQGNSA. Trimming cost V 4 bases and J 7 bases, with 13 bases left between them. CDR3 length equals 13 residues. CDR3 sequence reads: CASSSRTVRTQYF. DNA of the CDR3: TGTGCCAGCAGCTCCCGCACAGTCCGGACCCAGTACTTC.

In regard to this clonotype: A junction boundary mismatches the germline segment, possibly from a read error. V is TRBV7-2 and J is TRBJ2-7; D remains ambiguous. CDR3 length: 11 residues. CDR1 is SGHTA, CDR2 FQGNSA, per germline. The CDR3 nucleotides are TGCGCCAGCAGCCTTATGGGCGAGCAGTACTTC. Translating it yields CASSLMGEQYF.

This clonotype has more than one count but fewer than ten. CDR3 sequence (DNA): TGTGCCAGCAGCCTCCGACTAGCGGAGGTAACAGATACGCAGTATTTT. It codes for CASSLRLAEVTDTQYF. The chain uses TRBV7-2 and TRBJ2-3, with 9 bases fitting TRBD2. The CDR3 is made up of 16 amino acids. Germline V gives CDR1 SGHTA, CDR2 FQGNSA. Trimming cost V 5 bases and J 3 bases; bases outside gene matches: 9.

This clonotype was detected only a few times. J is TRBJ2-7 and V is TRBV7-8, with D uncertain. The CDR3 contains 17 residues. Trimming took 0 bases from V and 3 from J, leaving 18 bases between them. Per the germline V gene, CDR1 is SGHVS and CDR2 is FQNEAQ. CDR3 sequence (DNA): TGTGCCAGCAGCTTAGCGTCCCCCTCGACGGCTTTCTACGAGCAGTACTTC. Amino acids: CASSLASPSTAFYEQYF.

This chain links TRBV5-1 with TRBJ2-7; D might be TRBD1 (5 bases). Germline CDR1 reads SGHRS; CDR2 reads YFSETQ. The CDR3 contains 13 residues. V shed 0 bases and J shed 5 bases, with 9 bases lying between them. The DNA for the CDR3 is TGCGCCAGCAGCTTGGGACAGCGAGACGAGCAGTACTTC. Protein: CASSLGQRDEQYF.

This clonotype has only a few counts. The rearrangement joins TRBV6-5 to TRBJ2-1; D call uncertain. The CDR3 is 15 amino acids. V shed 1 base and J shed 0 bases, with 7 bases lying between them. CDR1 is MNHEY, CDR2 SVGAGI, per germline. CDR3 in DNA: TGTGCCAGCAGTTACTTTTCTGGCTCCTACAATGAGCAGTTCTTC. It is translated as CASSYFSGSYNEQFF.

The V gene is TRBV20-1, the J gene TRBJ1-4; D not certain. With 3 bases removed from V and 5 bases from J, the gap between germline ends came to 10 bases. This CDR3 is built from 13 residues. Per the germline V gene, CDR1 is DFQATT and CDR2 is SNEGSKA (reference sequence). The chain's CDR3 is CSARDARNEKLFF. The CDR3 DNA reads as TGCAGTGCTAGGGACGCCCGGAATGAAAAACTGTTTTTT.

This clonotype was observed a handful of times. The V call is TRBV5-6, the J call TRBJ2-1; D not resolved. V was trimmed by 4 bases and J by 4 bases, leaving 15 bases between them. CDR1 is SGHDT and CDR2 is YYEEEE in the germline V gene. The CDR3 loop spans 15 amino acids. CDR3: CASSPRAARYNEQFF. As DNA, the CDR3 is TGTGCCAGCAGCCCCCGGGCCGCTCGGTACAATGAGCAGTTCTTC.

The chain couples TRBV7-9 to TRBJ2-6, with TRBD1 as a possible D gene (5 bases). Germline V gives CDR1 SEHNR, CDR2 FQNEAQ (reference sequence). CDR3 length: 15 residues. The V and J ends lost 8 bases and 0 bases respectively, with 11 bases between them. The CDR3 is CASCRQGSGANVLTF. The CDR3 DNA reads as TGTGCCAGCTGCCGGCAGGGCTCTGGGGCCAACGTCCTGACTTTC.

The chain has TRBV19 and TRBJ2-1, with 12 nucleotides matching TRBD2. CDR3 length: 16 amino acids. After removal of 3 bases from V and 8 bases from J, the junction contained 8 bases not matched to a gene. Germline V gene data show CDR1 as LNHDA and CDR2 as SQIVND (reference sequence). Here the CDR3 reads CASSMTSGRARDEQFF. The DNA of the CDR3 is TGTGCCAGTAGTATGACTAGCGGGAGAGCCAGAGATGAGCAGTTCTTC.

The gene calls are TRBV6-2 or TRBV6-3 and TRBJ2-3, with D perhaps given as TRBD1 or TRBD2 (6 bases each). CDR1 is MNHEY and CDR2 is SVGEGT in the germline V gene. There are 14 residues in the CDR3. V shed 5 bases and J shed 3 bases, with 12 bases lying between them. This CDR3 is CASSRGVETDTQYF. The CDR3 DNA reads TGTGCCAGCAGTAGGGGGGTGGAGACAGATACGCAGTATTTT.

The rearrangement joins TRBV12-3 or TRBV12-4 to TRBJ2-2; TRBD1 is a possible D gene (5 bases). Between the trimmed V and J ends, which lost 0 bases and 1 base, there was a span of 9 bases. CDR3 length: 16 amino acids. This CDR3 is CASSLARRENTGELFF. DNA for the CDR3: TGTGCCAGCAGTTTAGCGCGCAGGGAGAACACCGGGGAGCTGTTTTTT.

The chain employs TRBV25-1 and TRBJ1-2; TRBD1 matches at 10 bases. V trimming: 6 bases; J trimming: 2 bases; junction bases outside the gene matches: 9. There are 16 residues in the CDR3. Germline CDR1 MGHDK, CDR2 SYGVNS. Written as DNA, the CDR3 is TGTGCCAGCAGCCCGACGTTGGGACAGGGGAACTATGGCTACACCTTC. It encodes CASSPTLGQGNYGYTF.

The rearrangement links TRBV23-1 to TRBJ2-7; 7 nucleotides match TRBD2. TRBV23-1 is assigned to the ORF class and has an uncertain function. The trim removed 3 bases at V and 7 bases at J, leaving 15 bases unmatched. This CDR3 has 16 amino acids. Here the CDR3 reads CASSHPGRYLRWEQYF. The CDR3 nucleotides are TGCGCCAGCAGTCATCCCGGGAGGTATCTTCGCTGGGAGCAGTACTTC.

This rearrangement joins TRBV7-3 to TRBJ2-7; possibly TRBD1 for D (5 bases). CDR1 and CDR2 from the germline V gene are SGHTA and FQGTGA. Trimming left V 5 bases short and J 2 bases short, with 13 bases between. CDR3 length: 14 amino acids. In nucleotides, the CDR3 is TGTGCCAGCAGCCTGACAGCGAGCCCCTACGAGCAGTACTTC. As protein: CASSLTASPYEQYF.

The chain couples TRBV12-3 or TRBV12-4 to TRBJ2-1; tentatively, D is TRBD2 (5 bases). V lost 6 bases and J 6 bases, leaving 15 bases between the germline ends. The CDR3 contains 14 residues. Written as DNA, the CDR3 is TGTGCCAGCAGCCCCGGACTCTCTAGCAATGAGCAGTTCTTC. Encoded protein: CASSPGLSSNEQFF.

Here the CDR3 reads CSVEPGTGETDEQFF. The DNA for the CDR3 is TGCAGCGTTGAACCCGGGACAGGGGAGACAGATGAGCAGTTCTTC. The V call is TRBV29-1, the J call TRBJ2-1; 10 nucleotides agree with TRBD1. Trimming cost V 2 bases and J 8 bases; bases outside gene matches: 9. Germline V CDR1 and CDR2: SQVTM, ANQGSEA. CDR3 length equals 15 residues.